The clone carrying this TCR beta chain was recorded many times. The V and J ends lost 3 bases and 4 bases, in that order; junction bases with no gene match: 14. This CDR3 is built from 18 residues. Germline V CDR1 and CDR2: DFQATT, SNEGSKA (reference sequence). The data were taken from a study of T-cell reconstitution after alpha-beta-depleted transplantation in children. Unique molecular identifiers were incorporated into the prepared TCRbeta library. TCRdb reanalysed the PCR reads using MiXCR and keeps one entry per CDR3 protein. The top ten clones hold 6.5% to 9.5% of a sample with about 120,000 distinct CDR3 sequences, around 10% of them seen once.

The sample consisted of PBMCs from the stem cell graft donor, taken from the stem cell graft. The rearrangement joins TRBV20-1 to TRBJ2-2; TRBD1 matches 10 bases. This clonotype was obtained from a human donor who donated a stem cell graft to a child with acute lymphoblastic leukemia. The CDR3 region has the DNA TGCAGTGCTAGGTGGACAGGGGGGCCCTCGAAGGGCACCGGGGAGCTGTTTTTT. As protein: CSARWTGGPSKGTGELFF.